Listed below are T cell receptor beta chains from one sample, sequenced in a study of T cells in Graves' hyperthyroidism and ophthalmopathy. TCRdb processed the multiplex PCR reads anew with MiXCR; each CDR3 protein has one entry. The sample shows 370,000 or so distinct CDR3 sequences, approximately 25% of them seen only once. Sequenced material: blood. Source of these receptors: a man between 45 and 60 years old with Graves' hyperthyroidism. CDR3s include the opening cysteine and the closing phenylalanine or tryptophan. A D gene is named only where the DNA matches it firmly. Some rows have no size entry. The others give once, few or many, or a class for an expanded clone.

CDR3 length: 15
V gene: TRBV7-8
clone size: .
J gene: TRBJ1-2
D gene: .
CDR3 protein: CASSLARRESYGYTF
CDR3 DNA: TGTGCCAGCAGCTTAGCGCGAAGGGAGAGCTATGGCTACACCTTC

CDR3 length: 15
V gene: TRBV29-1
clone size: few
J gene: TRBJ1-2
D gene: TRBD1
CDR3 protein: CSVEDPGQGIYGYTF
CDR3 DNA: TGCAGCGTTGAAGATCCGGGACAGGGGATCTATGGCTACACCTTC

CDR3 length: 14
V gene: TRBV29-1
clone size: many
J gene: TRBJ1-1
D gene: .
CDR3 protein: CSVGGTYQNTEAFF
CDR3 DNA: TGCAGCGTTGGGGGTACATACCAGAACACTGAAGCTTTCTTT

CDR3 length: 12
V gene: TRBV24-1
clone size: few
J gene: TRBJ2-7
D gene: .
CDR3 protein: CATSDLGVEQYF
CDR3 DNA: TGTGCCACCAGTGATTTGGGGGTCGAGCAGTACTTC

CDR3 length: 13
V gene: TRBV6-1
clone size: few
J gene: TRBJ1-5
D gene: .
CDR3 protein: CASSREADQPQHF
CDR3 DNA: TGTGCCAGCAGCCGGGAGGCGGATCAGCCCCAGCATTTT

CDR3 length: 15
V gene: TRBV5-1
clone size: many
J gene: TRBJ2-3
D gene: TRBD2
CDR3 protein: CASAQETSATDTQYF
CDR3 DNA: TGCGCCAGCGCCCAGGAGACTAGCGCCACAGATACGCAGTATTTT

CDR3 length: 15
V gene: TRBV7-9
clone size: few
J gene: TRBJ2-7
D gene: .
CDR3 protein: CASSYPTSLIYEQYF
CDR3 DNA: TGTGCCAGCAGCTACCCTACTAGTCTGATCTACGAGCAGTACTTC

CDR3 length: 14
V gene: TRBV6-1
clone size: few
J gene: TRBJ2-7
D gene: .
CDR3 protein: CATLTPGHSYEQYF
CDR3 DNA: TGTGCCACCCTAACCCCGGGACACTCCTACGAGCAGTACTTC

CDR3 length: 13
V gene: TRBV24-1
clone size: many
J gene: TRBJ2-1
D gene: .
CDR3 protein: CATQTGPYNEQFF
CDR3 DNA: TGTGCCACCCAGACAGGACCCTACAATGAGCAGTTCTTC

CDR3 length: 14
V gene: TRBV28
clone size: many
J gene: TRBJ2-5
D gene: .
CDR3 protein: CASSPTGREDAQYF
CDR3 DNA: TGTGCCAGCAGTCCTACAGGGAGGGAGGATGCCCAGTACTTC

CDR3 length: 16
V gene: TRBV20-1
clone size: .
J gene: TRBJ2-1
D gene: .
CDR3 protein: CSASTPTSGAYNEQFF
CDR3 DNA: TGCAGTGCTAGTACCCCTACCTCGGGAGCCTACAATGAGCAGTTCTTC

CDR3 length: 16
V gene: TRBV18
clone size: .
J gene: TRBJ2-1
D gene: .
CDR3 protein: CASSPYGGTQYNEQFF
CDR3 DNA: TGTGCCAGCTCACCATATGGGGGAACGCAATACAATGAGCAGTTCTTC

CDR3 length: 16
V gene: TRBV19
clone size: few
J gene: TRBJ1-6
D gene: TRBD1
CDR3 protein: CASRYGTGGWNSPLHF
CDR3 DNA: TGTGCCAGTAGATACGGGACAGGGGGCTGGAATTCACCCCTCCACTTT

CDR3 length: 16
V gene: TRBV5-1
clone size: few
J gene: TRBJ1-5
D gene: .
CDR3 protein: CASSLVGRRAYQPQHF
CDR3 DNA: TGCGCCAGCAGCTTGGTAGGGCGTAGGGCCTATCAGCCCCAGCATTTT

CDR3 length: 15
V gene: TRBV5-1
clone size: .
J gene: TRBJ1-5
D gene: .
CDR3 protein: CASSLEGISNQPQHF
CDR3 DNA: TGCGCCAGCAGCTTGGAAGGAATTAGCAATCAGCCCCAGCATTTT

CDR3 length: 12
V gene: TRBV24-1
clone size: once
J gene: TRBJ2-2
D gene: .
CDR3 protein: CATSGGLGELFF
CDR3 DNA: TGTGCCACCAGTGGGGGTCTCGGGGAGCTGTTTTTT

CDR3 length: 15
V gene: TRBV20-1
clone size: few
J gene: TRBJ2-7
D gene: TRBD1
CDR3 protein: CSARALGQGTYEQYF
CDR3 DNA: TGCAGTGCTAGGGCTTTGGGACAGGGGACCTACGAGCAGTACTTC

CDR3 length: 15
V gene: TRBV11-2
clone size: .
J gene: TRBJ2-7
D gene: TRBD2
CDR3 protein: CASSPKTSHPYERYF
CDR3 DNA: TGTGCCAGCAGCCCGAAGACTAGCCATCCCTACGAGCGGTACTTC

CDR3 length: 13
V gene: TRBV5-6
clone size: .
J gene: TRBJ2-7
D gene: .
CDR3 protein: CASSPRPDYEQYF
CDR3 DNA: TGTGCCAGCAGTCCCCGACCGGACTACGAGCAGTACTTC

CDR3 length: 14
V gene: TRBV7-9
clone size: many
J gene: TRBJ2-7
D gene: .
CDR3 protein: CASSSRNRYYEQYF
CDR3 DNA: TGTGCCAGCAGCTCACGGAACAGGTACTACGAGCAGTACTTC

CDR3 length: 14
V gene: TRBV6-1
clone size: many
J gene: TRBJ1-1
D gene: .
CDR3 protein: CASSTRSQATEAFF
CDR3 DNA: TGTGCCAGCAGTACAAGGTCGCAGGCTACTGAAGCTTTCTTT

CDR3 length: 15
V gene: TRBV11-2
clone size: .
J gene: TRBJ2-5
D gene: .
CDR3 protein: CASSQGPGGAETQYF
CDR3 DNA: TGTGCCAGCAGCCAGGGGCCCGGGGGCGCCGAGACCCAGTACTTC

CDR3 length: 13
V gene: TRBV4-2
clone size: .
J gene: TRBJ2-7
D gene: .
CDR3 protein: CASSQGHLYEQYF
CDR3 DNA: TGTGCCAGCAGCCAAGGACACCTCTACGAGCAGTACTTC

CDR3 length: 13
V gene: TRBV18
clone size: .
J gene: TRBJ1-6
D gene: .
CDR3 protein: CASSPQGNSPLHF
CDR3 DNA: TGTGCCAGCTCACCACAGGGTAATTCACCCCTCCACTTT

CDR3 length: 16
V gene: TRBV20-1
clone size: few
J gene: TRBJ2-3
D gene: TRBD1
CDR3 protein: CSARGFDRGRADTQYF
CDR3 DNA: TGCAGTGCTAGGGGATTCGACAGGGGGCGAGCAGATACGCAGTATTTT

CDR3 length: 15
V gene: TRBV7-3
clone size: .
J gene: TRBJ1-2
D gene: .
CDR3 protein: CASSLIATGNHGYTF
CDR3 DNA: TGTGCCAGCAGCTTAATCGCGACAGGAAACCATGGCTACACCTTC

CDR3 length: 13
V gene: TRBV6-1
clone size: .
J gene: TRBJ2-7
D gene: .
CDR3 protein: CASRPQGSHEQYF
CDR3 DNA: TGTGCCAGCAGACCTCAGGGGTCCCACGAGCAGTACTTC

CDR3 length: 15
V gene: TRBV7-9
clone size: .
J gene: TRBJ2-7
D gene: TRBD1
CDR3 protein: CASSISPGQSYEQYF
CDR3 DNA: TGTGCCAGCAGCATTTCCCCGGGACAGTCCTACGAGCAGTACTTC

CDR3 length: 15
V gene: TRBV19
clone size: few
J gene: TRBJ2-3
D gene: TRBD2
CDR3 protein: CASSPSGTSVLTQYF
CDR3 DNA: TGTGCCAGTAGCCCCTCCGGGACTAGCGTTCTGACGCAGTATTTT

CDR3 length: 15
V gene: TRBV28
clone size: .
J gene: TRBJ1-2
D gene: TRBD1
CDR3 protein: CASRLLGTADYGYTF
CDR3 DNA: TGTGCCAGCAGACTCCTAGGGACAGCCGACTATGGCTACACCTTC

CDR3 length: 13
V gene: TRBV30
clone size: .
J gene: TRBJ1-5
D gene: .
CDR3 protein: CAWTQGPNQPQHF
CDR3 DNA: TGTGCCTGGACTCAGGGTCCCAATCAGCCCCAGCATTTT

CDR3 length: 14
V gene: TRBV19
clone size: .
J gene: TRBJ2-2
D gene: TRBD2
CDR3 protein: CATGLAGVGGELFF
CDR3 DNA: TGTGCCACAGGACTAGCGGGAGTTGGCGGGGAGCTGTTTTTT

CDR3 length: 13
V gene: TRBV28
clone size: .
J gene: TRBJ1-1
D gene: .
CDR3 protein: CASSTARLTEAFF
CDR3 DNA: TGTGCCAGCTCTACGGCCCGGCTCACTGAAGCTTTCTTT

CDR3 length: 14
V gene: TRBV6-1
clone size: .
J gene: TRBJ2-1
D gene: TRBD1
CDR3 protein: CASSTRTGLNEQFF
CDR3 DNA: TGTGCCAGCAGTACCCGGACAGGGCTCAATGAGCAGTTCTTC

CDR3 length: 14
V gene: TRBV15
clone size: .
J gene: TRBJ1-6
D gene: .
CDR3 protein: CATSRDNMESPLHF
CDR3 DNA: TGTGCCACCAGCAGAGACAATATGGAATCACCCCTCCACTTT

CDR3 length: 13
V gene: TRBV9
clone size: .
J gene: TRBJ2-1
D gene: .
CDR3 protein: CASSVEGVDEQFF
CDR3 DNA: TGTGCCAGCAGCGTAGAAGGGGTCGATGAGCAGTTCTTC

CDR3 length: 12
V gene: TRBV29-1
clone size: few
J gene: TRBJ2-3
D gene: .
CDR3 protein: CSVGDSTDTQYF
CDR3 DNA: TGCAGCGTCGGTGACAGCACAGATACGCAGTATTTT

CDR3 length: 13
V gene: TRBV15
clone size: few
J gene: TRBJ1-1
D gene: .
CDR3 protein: CATSREGYTEAFF
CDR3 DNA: TGTGCCACCAGCAGGGAAGGGTACACTGAAGCTTTCTTT

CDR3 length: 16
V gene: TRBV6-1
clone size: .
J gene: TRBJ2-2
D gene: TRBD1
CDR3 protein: CASKTQGQANTGELFF
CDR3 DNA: TGTGCCAGCAAGACGCAGGGACAGGCGAACACCGGGGAGCTGTTTTTT

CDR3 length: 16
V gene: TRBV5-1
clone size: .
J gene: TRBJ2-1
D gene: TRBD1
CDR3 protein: CASSKEQGARSNEQFF
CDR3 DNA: TGCGCCAGCAGTAAAGAACAGGGGGCGCGGTCCAATGAGCAGTTCTTC

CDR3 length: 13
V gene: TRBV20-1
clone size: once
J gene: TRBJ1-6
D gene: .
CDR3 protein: CSARQTGSSPLHF
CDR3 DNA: TGCAGTGCTAGACAGACAGGAAGTTCACCCCTCCACTTT

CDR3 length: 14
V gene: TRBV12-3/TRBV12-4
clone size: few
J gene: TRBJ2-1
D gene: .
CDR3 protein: CASSFSLVSHEQFF
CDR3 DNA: TGTGCCAGCAGTTTTTCCCTAGTTTCACATGAGCAGTTCTTC

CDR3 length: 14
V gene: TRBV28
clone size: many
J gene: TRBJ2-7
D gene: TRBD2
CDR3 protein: CASTTVAGAYEQYF
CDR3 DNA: TGTGCCAGCACCACTGTAGCGGGAGCCTACGAGCAGTACTTC

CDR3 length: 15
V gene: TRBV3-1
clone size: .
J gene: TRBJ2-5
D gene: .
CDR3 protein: CASSHMPTESETQYF
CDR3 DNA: TGTGCCAGCAGCCACATGCCGACGGAGTCGGAGACCCAGTACTTC

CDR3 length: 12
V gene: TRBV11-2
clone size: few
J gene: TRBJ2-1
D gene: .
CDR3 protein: CASSRTSVLQFF
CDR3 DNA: TGTGCCAGCAGTCGGACATCGGTGTTGCAGTTCTTC

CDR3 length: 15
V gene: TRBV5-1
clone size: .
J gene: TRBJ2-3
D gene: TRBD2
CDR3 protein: CASSRPLAGVDTQYF
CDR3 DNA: TGCGCCAGCAGTCGTCCTCTAGCGGGAGTTGATACGCAGTATTTT

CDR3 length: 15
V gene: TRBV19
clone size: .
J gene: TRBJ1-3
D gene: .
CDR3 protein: CASSRQVSSGNTIYF
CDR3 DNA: TGTGCCAGTAGCAGACAGGTTTCCTCTGGAAACACCATATATTTT

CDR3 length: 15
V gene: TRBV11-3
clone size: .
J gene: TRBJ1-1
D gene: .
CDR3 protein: CASSLDFAGLTEDFF
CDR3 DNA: TGTGCCAGCAGCTTAGATTTTGCGGGGTTGACTGAAGATTTCTTT

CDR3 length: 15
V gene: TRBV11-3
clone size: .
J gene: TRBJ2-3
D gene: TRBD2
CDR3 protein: CASSPTGGRVGTQYF
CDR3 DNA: TGTGCCAGCAGCCCAACGGGGGGGAGGGTTGGTACGCAGTATTTT

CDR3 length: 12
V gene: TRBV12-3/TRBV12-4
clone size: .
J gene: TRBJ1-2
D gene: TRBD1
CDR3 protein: CASSWTGNSYTF
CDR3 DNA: TGTGCCAGCAGTTGGACAGGGAACAGCTACACCTTC

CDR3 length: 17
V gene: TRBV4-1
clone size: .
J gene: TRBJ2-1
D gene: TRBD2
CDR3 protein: CASSHLTGLGIYNEQFF
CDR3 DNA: TGCGCCAGCAGCCATCTTACAGGACTAGGGATATACAATGAGCAGTTCTTC